This TCR beta chain derives from a study of CD8 T cells in Susac syndrome. Germline V gene lookup returns CDR1 SGHRS and CDR2 YFSETQ. Trimming cost V 4 bases and J 3 bases, with 10 bases left between them. The CDR3 spans 14 residues. RNA, at about 0.5 to 1 ug, was reverse transcribed with random hexamers. An immunoSEQ multiplex PCR amplified TCR beta CDR3 over 54 Vbeta and 13 Jbeta. MiXCR, applied by TCRdb to the immunoSEQ multiplex PCR reads, yields one record per CDR3 protein. Of 95,000 to 150,000 distinct CDR3 sequences in the sample, about 95% were seen once. This clonotype was counted a single time. CD8+ and CD4+ T cells taken from blood had their TCR beta sequenced.

This TCR was sampled from a human donor with Susac syndrome. V usage is TRBV5-1 and J usage is TRBJ2-2; D might be TRBD2 (6 bases). Sequencing input: CD8+ T cells from PBMCs. The CDR3, as DNA: TGCGCCAGCAGCGGGACTGCGGACACCGGGGAGCTGTTTTTT. Residues: CASSGTADTGELFF.